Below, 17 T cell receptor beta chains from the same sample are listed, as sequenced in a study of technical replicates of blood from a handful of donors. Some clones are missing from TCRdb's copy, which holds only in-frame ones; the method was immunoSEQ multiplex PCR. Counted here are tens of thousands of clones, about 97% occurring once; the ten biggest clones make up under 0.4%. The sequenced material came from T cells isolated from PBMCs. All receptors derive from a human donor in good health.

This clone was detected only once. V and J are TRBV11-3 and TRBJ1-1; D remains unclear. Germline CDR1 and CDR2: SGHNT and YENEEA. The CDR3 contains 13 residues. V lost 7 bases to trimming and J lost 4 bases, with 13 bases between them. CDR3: CASTPYSGTEAFF. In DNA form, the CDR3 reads TGTGCCAGCACCCCTTACTCAGGCACTGAAGCTTTCTTT.

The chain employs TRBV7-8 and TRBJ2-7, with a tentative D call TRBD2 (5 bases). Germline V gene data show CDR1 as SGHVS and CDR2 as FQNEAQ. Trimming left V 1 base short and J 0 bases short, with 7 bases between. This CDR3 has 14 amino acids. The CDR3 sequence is CASSLEGSSYEQYF. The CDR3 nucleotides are TGTGCCAGCAGCTTAGAAGGGAGCTCCTACGAGCAGTACTTC.

DNA of the CDR3: TGTGCCAGCACCGCCTACGCGACCCAGTACTTC. Residues: CASTAYATQYF. This chain uses TRBV6-1 with TRBJ2-5, with D unresolved. V dropped 7 bases and J dropped 7 bases, with 10 bases sitting between them. Germline CDR1 is MNHNS and CDR2 is SASEGT. CDR3 length: 11 amino acids.

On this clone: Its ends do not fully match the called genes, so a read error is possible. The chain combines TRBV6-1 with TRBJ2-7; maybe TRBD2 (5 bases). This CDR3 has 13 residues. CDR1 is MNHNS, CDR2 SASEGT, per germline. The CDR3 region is CASSEVEEVEQYF. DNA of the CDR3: TGTGCCAGCAGCGAAGTTGAGGAGGTCGAGCAGTACTTC.

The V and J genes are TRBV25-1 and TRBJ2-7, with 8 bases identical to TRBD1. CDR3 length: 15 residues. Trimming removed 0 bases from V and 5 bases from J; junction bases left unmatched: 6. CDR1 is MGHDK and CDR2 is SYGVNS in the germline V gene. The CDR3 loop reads CASSEYTDRGDEQYF. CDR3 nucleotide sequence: TGTGCCAGCAGTGAATATACAGACAGGGGAGACGAGCAGTACTTC.

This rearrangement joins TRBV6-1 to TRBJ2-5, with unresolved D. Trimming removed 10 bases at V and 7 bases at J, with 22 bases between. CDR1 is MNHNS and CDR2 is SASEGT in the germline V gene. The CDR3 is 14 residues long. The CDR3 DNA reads TGTGCCACCCTGTACCCCCTTTTAGGCGGGACCCAGTACTTC. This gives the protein CATLYPLLGGTQYF.

This chain's CDR3 is CASSLTGTPGPAKNIQYF. CDR3 DNA: TGTGCCAGCAGCCTCACCGGGACACCCGGGCCAGCCAAAAACATTCAGTACTTC. J is TRBJ2-4 and V is TRBV7-8; tentative D call: TRBD1 (6 bases). V dropped 5 bases and J dropped 0 bases, with 20 bases sitting between them. Germline assignment: CDR1 SGHVS and CDR2 FQNEAQ. The CDR3 is 18 residues long.

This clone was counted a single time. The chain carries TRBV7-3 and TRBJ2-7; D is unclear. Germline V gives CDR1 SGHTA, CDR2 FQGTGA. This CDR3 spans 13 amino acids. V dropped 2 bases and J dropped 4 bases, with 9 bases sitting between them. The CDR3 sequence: CASSLGPEYEQYF. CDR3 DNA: TGTGCCAGCAGCTTAGGGCCTGAATACGAGCAGTACTTC.

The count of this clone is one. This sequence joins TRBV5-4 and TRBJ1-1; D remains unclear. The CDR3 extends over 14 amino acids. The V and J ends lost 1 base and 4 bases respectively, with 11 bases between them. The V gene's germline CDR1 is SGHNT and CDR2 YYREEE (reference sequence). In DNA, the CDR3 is TGTGCCAGCAGCTTGATGCTGGTTAGCACTGAAGCTTTCTTT. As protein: CASSLMLVSTEAFF. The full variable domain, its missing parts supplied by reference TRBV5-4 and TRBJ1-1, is ETGVTQSPTHLIKTRGQQVTLRCSSQSGHNTVSWYQQALGQGPQFIFQYYREEENGRGNFPPRFSGLQFPNYSSELNVNALELDDSALYLCASSLMLVSTEAFFGQGTRLTVV.

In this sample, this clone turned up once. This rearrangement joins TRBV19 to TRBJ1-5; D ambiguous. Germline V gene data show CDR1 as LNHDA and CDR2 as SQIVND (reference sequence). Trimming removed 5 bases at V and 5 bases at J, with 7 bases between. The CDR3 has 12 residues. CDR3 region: CASSSAYQPQHF. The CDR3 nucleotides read TGTGCCAGTAGTTCCGCGTATCAGCCCCAGCATTTT.

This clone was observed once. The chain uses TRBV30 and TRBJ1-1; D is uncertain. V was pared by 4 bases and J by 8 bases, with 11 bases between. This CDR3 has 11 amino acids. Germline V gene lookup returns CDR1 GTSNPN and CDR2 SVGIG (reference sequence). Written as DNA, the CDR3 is TGTGCCTGGATTCTAGCATCCGAAGCTTTCTTT. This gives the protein CAWILASEAFF.

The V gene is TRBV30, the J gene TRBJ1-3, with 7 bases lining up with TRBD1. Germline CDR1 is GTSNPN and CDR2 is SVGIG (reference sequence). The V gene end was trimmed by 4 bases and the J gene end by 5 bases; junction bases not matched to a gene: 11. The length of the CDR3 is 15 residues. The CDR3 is CAWTYDGTVRNTIYF. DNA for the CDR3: TGTGCCTGGACCTATGACGGGACAGTTCGAAACACCATATATTTT.

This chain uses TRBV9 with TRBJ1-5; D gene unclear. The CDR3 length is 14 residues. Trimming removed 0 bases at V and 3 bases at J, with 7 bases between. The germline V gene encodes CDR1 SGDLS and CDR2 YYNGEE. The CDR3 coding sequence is TGTGCCAGCAGCGTAGGGCAGTCCAATCAGCCCCAGCATTTT. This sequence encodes CASSVGQSNQPQHF.

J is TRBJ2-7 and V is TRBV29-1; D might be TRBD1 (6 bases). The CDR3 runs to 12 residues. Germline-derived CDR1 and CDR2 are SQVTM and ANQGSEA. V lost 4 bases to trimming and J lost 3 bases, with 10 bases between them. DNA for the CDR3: TGCAGCGTTGGGACAGTTCACTACGAGCAGTACTTC. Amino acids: CSVGTVHYEQYF.

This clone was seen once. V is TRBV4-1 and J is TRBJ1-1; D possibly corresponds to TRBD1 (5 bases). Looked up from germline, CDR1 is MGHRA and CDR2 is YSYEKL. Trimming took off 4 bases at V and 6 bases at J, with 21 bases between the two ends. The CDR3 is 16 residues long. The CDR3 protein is CASSLRGPEGTAEAFF. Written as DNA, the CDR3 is TGCGCCAGCAGCCTTAGAGGACCGGAGGGGACTGCTGAAGCTTTCTTT.

DNA of the CDR3: TGCGCCAGCAGCAAGCAGGACAGGGCCTACGAGCAGTACTTC. It specifies CASSKQDRAYEQYF. The J gene is TRBJ2-7, the V gene TRBV4-1, with TRBD1 matching over 8 bases. V gave up 5 bases and J gave up 2 bases; unmatched junction bases: 5. CDR3 length: 14 residues. Germline V CDR1 and CDR2: MGHRA, YSYEKL.

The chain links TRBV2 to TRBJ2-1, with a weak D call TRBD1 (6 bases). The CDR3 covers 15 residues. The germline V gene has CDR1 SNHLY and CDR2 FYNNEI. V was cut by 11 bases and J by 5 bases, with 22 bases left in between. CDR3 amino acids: CASNGGKGKHNEQFF. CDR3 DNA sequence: TGTGCCTCAAATGGGGGCAAGGGTAAGCACAATGAGCAGTTCTTC.